Each of the 8 T cell receptor beta chains below was sequenced from the same sample in a study of breast tumors, draining lymph nodes, adjacent tissues. Samples came from axillary lymph nodes draining the breast cancer. TCRdb reprocessed the multiplex PCR reads via MiXCR and lists one record per CDR3 protein. Among 270,000 or so distinct CDR3 sequences listed, 30% to 35% were seen once. The sequenced sample consisted of axillary lymph node tissue. Source of these receptors: a female donor with breast cancer. Some clones in this sample may be carry-over from other donors' samples.

Comments on this clonotype: A much larger clone sits a single nucleotide away, making a read error possible. The CDR3 carries no conserved terminal phenylalanine or tryptophan, so it likely arises from a read error. The J gene is TRBJ2-2, the V gene TRBV4-2; 9 nucleotides agree with TRBD1. Germline-derived CDR1 and CDR2 are LGHNA and YNFKEQ. This CDR3 comprises 15 residues. The V and J ends lost 3 bases and 6 bases, in that order; junction bases with no gene match: 5. DNA of the CDR3: TGTGCCAGCAGCCAGGGGGGACAGGGAGCCGGGGAGCTGTTTGTT. It translates to CASSQGGQGAGELFV.

V is TRBV6-1 and J is TRBJ2-1, with TRBD2 matching 12 bases. The CDR3 is 14 residues long. CDR1 is MNHNS, CDR2 SASEGT, per germline. V dropped 2 bases and J dropped 13; count of bases not matched to a gene: 6. Written as DNA, the CDR3 is TGTGCCAGCAGTGAATTGGCTAGCGGGAGGGACCAGTTCTTC. Translating gives CASSELASGRDQFF.

The V gene is TRBV5-1, the J gene TRBJ2-3; D not certain. The germline CDR1 and CDR2 sequences are SGHRS and YFSETQ. This CDR3 contains 15 residues. V was clipped by 3 bases and J by 11 bases, with 22 bases between them. CDR3 sequence: CASSSSETSGRGQYF. Written as DNA, the CDR3 is TGCGCCAGCAGCTCATCCGAGACATCGGGCAGAGGGCAGTATTTT.

This clonotype was counted between two and nine times. This clone may be a read error of a much larger clone one base away. The V and J genes are TRBV12-3 or TRBV12-4 and TRBJ2-2; perhaps TRBD1 as D (5 bases). The V and J ends lost 3 bases and 5 bases respectively, with 7 bases between them. This CDR3 comprises 13 residues. CDR3 nucleotides: TGTGCCAGCAGTTTCAGGGTTACCGGGGAGCTGTTTTTT. This translates into CASSFRVTGELFF.

In this sample, this clonotype turned up many times. The DNA for the CDR3 is TGCAGCGCTCCGAACGATCAGAGTTGGGGAGATCTATTCTTC. Encoded protein: CSAPNDQSWGDLFF. The chain employs TRBV29-1 and TRBJ2-1; D might be TRBD2 (5 bases). Germline loops: CDR1 SQVTM, CDR2 ANQGSEA. This CDR3 is built from 14 residues. The ends were cut back, 7 bases at V and 16 bases at J, with 29 bases in the middle.

This clonotype has ten or more counts. This sequence joins TRBV5-1 and TRBJ2-7; D is possibly TRBD1 (6 bases). There are 14 residues in the CDR3. Germline V gene lookup returns CDR1 SGHRS and CDR2 YFSETQ. Trimming removed 1 base at V and 5 bases at J, with 13 bases between. The CDR3: CASSLQTGGNEQYF. The CDR3 coding sequence is TGCGCCAGCAGCTTGCAGACAGGAGGTAACGAGCAGTACTTC.

This clonotype was detected ten times or more. The V call is TRBV3-1, the J call TRBJ1-5; D possibly corresponds to TRBD1 (6 bases). CDR3 length: 14 residues. The V end lost 3 bases, the J end lost 3 bases, and 9 bases lay between the germline ends. Germline-derived CDR1 and CDR2 are LGHDT and YNNKEL (reference sequence). The CDR3 sequence is CASSQGHLNQPQHF. In nucleotides, the CDR3 is TGTGCCAGCAGCCAGGGACACCTCAATCAGCCCCAGCATTTT.

Worth noting for this clonotype: One end of the junction is discordant with germline, which a read error may explain. The V and J genes are TRBV7-2 and TRBJ1-4, with no clear D. Germline CDR1 is SGHTA and CDR2 is FQGNSA. This CDR3 comprises 18 residues. In DNA, the CDR3 is TGTGCCAGCAGCTCATTTAGCCATCCTTCGGGATCTAATGAAAAACTGCTTTTT. Protein: CASSSFSHPSGSNEKLLF.